The T cell receptor (beta chain) under discussion was sequenced for a study of cytomegalovirus exposure and HLA in healthy donors. Study-wide results and caveats: Earlier analysis yielded a pattern in which most TCR beta V segments were productive about 87% or about 30% of the time. Associated with HLA alleles at 0.05 false discovery rate in a later analysis were 15,000 to 20,000 TCR beta sequences.

On this clone itself: Its antigen is not known.

Primers for the PCR totalled 60 Vbeta and 13 Jbeta. The assay was immunoSEQ multiplex PCR, and TCRdb's table has in-frame clones only and misses some. The sample yields fewer than 200,000 clones, 65% to 80% seen once. The V end lost 7 bases, the J end lost 6 bases, and 16 bases lay between the germline ends. Germline V gene sequence: CDR1 SEHNR, CDR2 FQNEAQ (reference sequence). The CDR3 spans 14 residues. This chain joins TRBV7-9 and TRBJ2-1; weak D call: TRBD1 (6 bases). The sample consisted of PBMCs. The clonotype originates from a woman aged 50 to 60 in good health and CMV-seropositive. The DNA of the CDR3 is TGTGCCAGCACCGGGCAGGGGATTCGCAATGAGCAGTTCTTC. It translates to CASTGQGIRNEQFF.